A single T cell receptor beta chain is shown here with its context. Its antigen remains unidentified. These data come from a study of long-term antiretroviral therapy in people with HIV. The overall study: Some samples came about a decade before the 2015 immediate-ART recommendation, and these were the earliest.

This CDR3 spans 16 amino acids. CDR1 SGDLS and CDR2 YYNGEE come from the germline V gene. Trimming removed 0 bases from V and 1 base from J, with 13 bases in between. Regarding the study as a whole: All time points showed a repertoire dominated by clones expanded before ART.

The authors ran the immunoSEQ assay, v3.0, at survey level. Measured with immunoSEQ multiplex PCR; TCRdb has only the in-frame clones, and not every one. The data contain tens of thousands of clones, more than 65% of them singletons. The source of this sequence is a man aged 18 to 29 with HIV. The chain uses TRBV9 and TRBJ1-1; D gene ambiguous. Sequenced here: unsorted PBMCs, sampled 0.1 years before starting antiretroviral therapy. CDR3 DNA: TGTGCCAGCAGCGTAGGTATCTCGACGGGGAACACTGAAGCTTTCTTT. Protein product: CASSVGISTGNTEAFF.